Below, one T cell receptor (beta chain) is given with its context. The CDR3 runs 14 residues. Deletions cut 1 base from V and 5 bases from J, with 11 bases between. Per the germline V gene, CDR1 is SGHAT and CDR2 is FQNNGV. This sample is part of a study of CD8 T cells in Susac syndrome. The RNA input was roughly 0.45 to 1 ug, and it was reverse transcribed with random hexamers. TCR beta CDR3 was amplified by immunoSEQ multiplex PCR. This amplification extended across 54 Vbeta and 13 Jbeta segments. TCRdb processed the immunoSEQ multiplex PCR reads anew with MiXCR; each CDR3 protein has one entry. The sample records some 170,000 distinct CDR3 sequences, 94% being singletons. The sequenced target, TCR beta, came from blood CD8+ and CD4+ T cells. Stable or active relapsing-remitting multiple sclerosis, untreated and meeting revised McDonald criteria, defined the controls. The authors negatively isolated CD8+ and CD4+ T cells and FACS-enriched TEMRA cells.

This sequence was found in a human donor with multiple sclerosis. Sequencing was performed on CD4+ T cells from PBMCs. J is TRBJ1-2 and V is TRBV11-2; D unclear. In DNA form, the CDR3 reads TGTGCCAGCAGCTTAGGGTGGTCAGGTTATGGCTACACCTTC. Protein sequence: CASSLGWSGYGYTF.